A selection of T cell receptor beta chains follows, all from one sample in a study of cytomegalovirus exposure and HLA in healthy donors. Measured with immunoSEQ multiplex PCR; TCRdb has only the in-frame clones, and not every one. Found here are roughly 120,000 clones, roughly four fifths of them singletons; the top ten hold 11%. What was sequenced was PBMCs. Receptor source: a male donor in good health and CMV-seropositive. Each CDR3 is given with its conserved first and last residue. The order of the fields is clone size, V gene, D gene, J gene, CDR3 DNA, CDR3 protein. The D gene is left open where the match is weak. Clone size is not always given. Where it is, it says once, few, many or a class for expanded clones.

>.|TRBV28|TRBD2|TRBJ2-7
TGTGCCAGCAGCTTCTCGACTAGCGGAGCCTACGAGCAGTACTTC
CASSFSTSGAYEQYF
>.|TRBV30|TRBD2|TRBJ2-7
TGTGCCTGGGCGACTAGCTCCATCTACGAGCAGTACTTC
CAWATSSIYEQYF
>once|TRBV9|.|TRBJ2-7
TGTGCCAGCAGCGCAGGGGCGGGCTACGAGCAGTACTTC
CASSAGAGYEQYF
>few|TRBV6-1|.|TRBJ2-7
TGTGCCAGCAGTGGACTATCCTCCTACGAGCAGTACTTC
CASSGLSSYEQYF
>.|TRBV7-2|.|TRBJ1-4
TGTGCCAGCAGCTTACGGGTTGCTGCAACTAATGAAAAACTGTTTTTT
CASSLRVAATNEKLFF
>.|TRBV11-2|TRBD2|TRBJ2-1
TGTGCCAGCAGCCCCACCCCCTCTAGCGGGGGCAGGAATGAGCAGTTCTTC
CASSPTPSSGGRNEQFF
>.|TRBV5-6|.|TRBJ2-7
TGTGCCAGCAGCTTGTGGAGTTCCTACGAGCAGTACTTC
CASSLWSSYEQYF
>.|TRBV7-9|TRBD2|TRBJ2-5
TGTGCCAGCAGCTTAGGGTTAGGGGGACTAGACGGTTTCGAGACCCAGTACTTC
CASSLGLGGLDGFETQYF
>.|TRBV5-4|.|TRBJ2-7
TGTGCCAGCAGCTTGAGTACGCAGACCTACGAGCAGTACTTC
CASSLSTQTYEQYF
>.|TRBV5-8|TRBD1|TRBJ2-7
TGTGCCAGCAGCTATTGGTTTCAGGGGGTCTACGAGCAGTACTTC
CASSYWFQGVYEQYF
>.|TRBV7-9|.|TRBJ2-5
TGTGCCAGCAGCCCCTCGTGGCAGGGTGACCCCCAAGAGACCCAGTACTTC
CASSPSWQGDPQETQYF
>.|TRBV6-5|TRBD2|TRBJ2-2
TGTGCCAGCAGTTACTCGGCGGGAGGCACCGGGGAGCTGTTTTTT
CASSYSAGGTGELFF
>few|TRBV27|TRBD1|TRBJ2-7
TGTGCCAGCAGTCCCACCCGTGGGCAGGGGGCGTACGAGCAGTACTTC
CASSPTRGQGAYEQYF
>.|TRBV7-2|TRBD2|TRBJ2-2
TGTGCCAGCAGCCCCGGACTAGTACCCACCGGGGAGCTGTTTTTT
CASSPGLVPTGELFF
>.|TRBV30|TRBD2|TRBJ2-5
TGTGCCTGGACTCCTGGCGGGGGGCGGCAAGAGACCCAGTACTTC
CAWTPGGGRQETQYF
>.|TRBV7-3|.|TRBJ2-3
TGTGCCAGCAGCTTACTAGGCAACCCCACAGATACGCAGTATTTT
CASSLLGNPTDTQYF
>.|TRBV27|.|TRBJ2-7
TGTGCCAGCAGTTTATCCCCCTCAGGTGATTCCTACGAGCAGTACTTC
CASSLSPSGDSYEQYF
>.|TRBV15|.|TRBJ2-6
TGTGCCACCAGCTTCAGGTCTGGGGCCAACGTCCTGACTTTC
CATSFRSGANVLTF
>once|TRBV30|TRBD2|TRBJ2-3
TGTGCCTGGTCGTGGCGAGCGGGAGCCGAAGATACGCAGTATTTT
CAWSWRAGAEDTQYF
>.|TRBV6-1|.|TRBJ2-1
TGTGCCAGCAGGGACCGCGGTGGAGGTTACAATGAGCAGTTCTTC
CASRDRGGGYNEQFF
>.|TRBV27|.|TRBJ1-5
TGTGCCAGCAGCCCAGATCCCCAGGGTATACAGCCCCAGCATTTT
CASSPDPQGIQPQHF
>.|TRBV7-2|TRBD1|TRBJ2-7
TGTGCCAGCAGCTTAAGGGGGCGTAGCGACGAGCAGTACTTC
CASSLRGRSDEQYF
>.|TRBV7-2|TRBD1|TRBJ2-1
TGTGCCAGCAGCTTGTGGACAGGACCCAATGAGCAGTTCTTC
CASSLWTGPNEQFF
>.|TRBV28|.|TRBJ1-1
TGTGCCAGCAGTTTCGGGTCGGGATTTCGAGGGAACACTGAAGCTTTCTTT
CASSFGSGFRGNTEAFF
>.|TRBV9|TRBD2|TRBJ2-5
TGTGCCAGCAGCGCCCTCCGAGCCGGGGTGCGGGAGGGCTCCGAGACCCAGTACTTC
CASSALRAGVREGSETQYF
>.|TRBV28|.|TRBJ1-4
TGTGCCAGCACCCAACAGGGCGCCGGTAATGAAAAACTGTTTTTT
CASTQQGAGNEKLFF
>once|TRBV19|TRBD1|TRBJ1-2
TGTGCCAGTAGCCGGGACAGGCCTTATGGCTACACCTTC
CASSRDRPYGYTF
>.|TRBV29-1|TRBD1|TRBJ2-7
TGCAGCGGGGGACAGGGTCAAGCCTACGAGCAGTACTTC
CSGGQGQAYEQYF
>.|TRBV28|TRBD1|TRBJ2-7
TGTGCCAGCAGTACAACCGGGACAGAAACCTACGAGCAGTACTTC
CASSTTGTETYEQYF
>.|TRBV19|TRBD2|TRBJ2-7
TGTGCCAGTAAAGCTAGCGGCTCCTACGAGCAGTACTTC
CASKASGSYEQYF
>.|TRBV15|.|TRBJ1-2
TGTGCCACCAGCAGAGATCGGGGACTCTATGGCTACACCTTC
CATSRDRGLYGYTF
>once|TRBV5-6|TRBD1|TRBJ2-5
TGTGCCAGCAGCTCCAACCCCGGACAGGCTTGGGAGACCCAGTACTTC
CASSSNPGQAWETQYF
>.|TRBV6-5|.|TRBJ2-7
TGTGCCAGCAGTTGGCAGGCGGCGGGGGAGCAGTACTTC
CASSWQAAGEQYF
>.|TRBV4-1|TRBD2|TRBJ2-1
TGCGCCAGCAGCCAAGCGTTAGGACTAGCGGGAGGGCTAATCTACAATGAGCAGTTCTTC
CASSQALGLAGGLIYNEQFF
>.|TRBV6-5|.|TRBJ2-1
TGTGCCAGCAGTTACAAAACCGGGACTGATCTAAGGCGGCAGTTCTTC
CASSYKTGTDLRRQFF
>once|TRBV7-3|TRBD2|TRBJ2-2
TGTGCCAGCAGCCTCGGACTAGCGGGAGGGACCGGGGAGCTGTTTTTT
CASSLGLAGGTGELFF
>.|TRBV9|.|TRBJ2-2
TGTGCCAGCAGCGTAAGTAGGACTACCAACAGCGGGGAGCTGTTTTTT
CASSVSRTTNSGELFF
>.|TRBV5-6|.|TRBJ1-4
TGTGCCAGCAGCAGGGCCCCCCAGGGATTCTCCGAAAAACTGTTTTTT
CASSRAPQGFSEKLFF
>.|TRBV27|TRBD2|TRBJ2-2
TGTGCCAGCAGTATGCGGGGGACCGGGGAGCTGTTTTTT
CASSMRGTGELFF
>.|TRBV6-6|TRBD2|TRBJ2-1
TGTGCCAGCAGTTACGGTTTAGCGGGAATTCGGGATGAGCAGTTCTTC
CASSYGLAGIRDEQFF
>.|TRBV7-3|TRBD2|TRBJ2-1
TGTGCCAGCAGCTTTGCTCTAGCGGGAGCTGCTGAGCAGTTCTTC
CASSFALAGAAEQFF
>.|TRBV29-1|.|TRBJ1-5
TGCAGCGTTCTACCCACCGAGGGTCAGCCCCAGCATTTT
CSVLPTEGQPQHF
>.|TRBV9|TRBD2|TRBJ2-1
TGTGCCAGCAGCGTAGGAGCGGGGACCTACAATGAGCAGTTCTTC
CASSVGAGTYNEQFF
>.|TRBV9|TRBD1|TRBJ2-1
TGTGCCAGCAGCATTCGGACAGGGGATGAGCAGTTCTTC
CASSIRTGDEQFF
>few|TRBV28|TRBD1|TRBJ1-1
TGTGCCAGCAGTCCCCTTGGACAGGGGAATTTGAACACTGAAGCTTTCTTT
CASSPLGQGNLNTEAFF
>few|TRBV7-9|.|TRBJ2-5
TGTGCCAGCAGCTTTCGGGAGACCCAGTACTTC
CASSFRETQYF
>.|TRBV11-1|TRBD1|TRBJ2-7
TGTGCCAGCAGCCAAGGGGACAGGCTGGACGAGCAGTACTTC
CASSQGDRLDEQYF
>.|TRBV5-1|TRBD2|TRBJ2-7
TGCGCCAGCAGCTTACTAGCGGGAGGGCCTGGCGAGCAGTACTTC
CASSLLAGGPGEQYF
>.|TRBV28|TRBD2|TRBJ2-7
TGTGCCACCTCTAGTAGCCTAGCGGGAGACCTCGAGCAGTACTTC
CATSSSLAGDLEQYF
>.|TRBV2|TRBD1|TRBJ2-5
TGTGCCAGCAGTCCCCCGGGACAGGGAGGAGAGACCCAGTACTTC
CASSPPGQGGETQYF